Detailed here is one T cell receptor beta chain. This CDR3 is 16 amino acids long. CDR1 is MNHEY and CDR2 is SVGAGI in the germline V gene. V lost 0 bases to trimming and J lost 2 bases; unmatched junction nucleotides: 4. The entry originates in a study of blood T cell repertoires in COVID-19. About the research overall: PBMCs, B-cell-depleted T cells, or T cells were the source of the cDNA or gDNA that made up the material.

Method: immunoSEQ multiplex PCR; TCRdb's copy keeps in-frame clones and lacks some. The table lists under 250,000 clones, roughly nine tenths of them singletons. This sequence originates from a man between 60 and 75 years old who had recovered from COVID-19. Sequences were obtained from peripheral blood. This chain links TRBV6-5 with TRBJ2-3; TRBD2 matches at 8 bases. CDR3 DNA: TGTGCCAGCAGTTACTCGACCGGGAGGGCCACAGATACGCAGTATTTT. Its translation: CASSYSTGRATDTQYF.